This TCR beta chain was retrieved from a study of Graves' ophthalmopathy and Graves' hyperthyroidism. Amplification targeted the TCR beta CDR3 regions, with RNA transcripts as the source material. Second-round multiplex PCR came after a first-round RT-PCR that employed HTBI primers. One entry per CDR3 protein results from TCRdb running MiXCR on the multiplex PCR reads. The table shows roughly 230,000 distinct CDR3 sequences, with about 22% occurring only once. The germline V and J ends were trimmed by 11 bases and 7 bases, with 14 bases remaining between them. This CDR3 region has 12 residues. Per the germline V gene, CDR1 is MNHEY and CDR2 is SVGEGT. PBMCs were obtained from 9.5 to 10 ml of fresh peripheral blood.

Source material: peripheral blood. The TCR comes from a woman aged 45-65 years with Graves' ophthalmopathy. The chain recombines TRBV6-2 or TRBV6-3 with TRBJ2-2; D gene unclear. The CDR3 DNA follows: TGTGCCTCCAAGGAGCCGGTCGGGGAGCTGTTTTTT. It specifies CASKEPVGELFF.